This TCR beta chain was profiled in a study of blood T cell repertoires in COVID-19. Across the whole study: Specimens from acute and convalescent COVID-19 originated in the United States, Italy and Spain.

CDR1 SGHDN and CDR2 FVKESK come from the germline V gene. This CDR3 contains 14 residues. Trimming cost V 1 base and J 3 bases; bases outside gene matches: 1. A word on this clone: Other DNA sequences in the same sample also yield this CDR3.

Method: immunoSEQ multiplex PCR; TCRdb's copy keeps in-frame clones and lacks some. This table has around 120,000 clones, 78% appearing once. This sequence was found in a man between 70 and 80 years old with acute or convalescent COVID-19. V gene TRBV14 combines with J gene TRBJ1-2, with 8 bases matching TRBD1. The sequenced material came from peripheral blood. CDR3 region: CASSQGTGYYGYTF. The CDR3 region has the DNA TGTGCCAGCAGCCAAGGGACAGGGTACTATGGCTACACCTTC.